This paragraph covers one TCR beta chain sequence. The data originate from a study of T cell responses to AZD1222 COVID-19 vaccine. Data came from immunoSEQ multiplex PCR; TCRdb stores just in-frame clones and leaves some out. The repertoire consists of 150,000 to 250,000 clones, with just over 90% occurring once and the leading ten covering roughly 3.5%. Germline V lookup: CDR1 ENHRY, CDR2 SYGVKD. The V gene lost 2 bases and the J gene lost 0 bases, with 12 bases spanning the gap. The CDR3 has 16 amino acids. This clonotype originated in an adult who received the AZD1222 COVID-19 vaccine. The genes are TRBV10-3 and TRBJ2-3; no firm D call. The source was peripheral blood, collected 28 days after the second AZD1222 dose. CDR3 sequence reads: CAISESIRLSTDTQYF. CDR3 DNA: TGTGCCATCAGTGAGAGTATACGGCTAAGCACAGATACGCAGTATTTT.